The 5 T cell receptor beta chains presented below share a single source sample, sequenced in a study of blood T cell repertoires in COVID-19. Some clones are missing from TCRdb's copy, which holds only in-frame ones; the method was immunoSEQ multiplex PCR. The data contain some 300,000 clones, around nine tenths of them singletons. Sequenced: PBMCs or T cells enriched from blood (not recorded which). The receptors stem from a woman between 45 and 60 years old who had been exposed to COVID-19.

This clone showed up just once. The rearrangement links TRBV2 to TRBJ2-2; 7 bases are shared with TRBD1. The ends lost 6 bases at V and 1 base at J; junction bases unmatched: 5. CDR3 length: 15 residues. Germline V gene data show CDR1 as SNHLY and CDR2 as FYNNEI. CDR3 bases: TGTGCCAGCAGGAAGGGGGCTATGAACACCGGGGAGCTGTTTTTT. Protein: CASRKGAMNTGELFF.

The chain recombines TRBV7-8 with TRBJ2-2; possible D gene TRBD2, 5 bases. The ends were cut back, 5 bases at V and 9 bases at J, with 7 bases in the middle. The V gene's germline CDR1 is SGHVS and CDR2 FQNEAQ. The CDR3 consists of 11 residues. CDR3 region: CASSPGRELFF. CDR3 in DNA: TGTGCCAGCAGCCCGGGGAGGGAGCTGTTTTTT.

The chain joins TRBV27 to TRBJ2-3, with a tentative D call TRBD2 (9 bases). The CDR3 is 22 residues long. Trimming took off 2 bases at V and 4 bases at J, with 34 bases between the two ends. Germline V gene lookup returns CDR1 MNHEY and CDR2 SMNVEV (reference sequence). CDR3 nucleotides: TGTGCCAGCAGTTTACCTAGACCGGGACTAGCAGGGGGCGTGGGCGGGGCAGATACGCAGTATTTT. Amino acids: CASSLPRPGLAGGVGGADTQYF.

The V gene is TRBV4-1, the J gene TRBJ2-3, with D perhaps matching TRBD1 (5 bases). Germline CDR1 and CDR2: MGHRA and YSYEKL. The CDR3 has 16 amino acids. V dropped 3 bases and J dropped 4 bases, with 17 bases sitting between them. The chain's CDR3 is CASSHRALVVSDTQYF. The CDR3 bases are TGCGCCAGCAGCCACAGGGCGCTAGTTGTGTCAGATACGCAGTATTTT.

Only a few counts were recorded for this clone. J is TRBJ2-7 and V is TRBV11-2; 9 nucleotides line up with TRBD1. The germline V gene encodes CDR1 SGHAT and CDR2 FQNNGV. The CDR3 is 16 amino acids. Trimming at V came to 4 bases and at J to 5 bases, leaving 12 bases not matched to a gene. In DNA, the CDR3 is TGTGCCAGCAGCTCCCTGGCAGGGACAGGGCTAAACGAGCAGTACTTC. Amino acid sequence: CASSSLAGTGLNEQYF.